This T cell receptor (beta chain) was recovered during a study of CD4+ T cells in melanoma. Findings of the study overall: A reported correlation linked neoantigen-specific CD4+ T cells to CD8+, macrophage and B cell function. Neoantigen-specific CD4+ T cells in melanoma reportedly had diverse differentiation states.

In this sample, this clone is medium-sized. Its target is unknown. Sequencing was performed with immunoSEQ multiplex PCR; in TCRdb, only in-frame clones are kept and a portion is missing. This sample has roughly 9,600 clones, with over 70% found just once. V lost 3 bases and J lost 6, with 11 bases in between. The CDR3 covers 13 residues. Per the germline V gene, CDR1 is SEHNR and CDR2 is FQNEAQ (reference sequence). Sequencing was carried out using cells from a culture (not recorded whether cultured in vitro). The rearrangement uses TRBV7-9 and TRBJ1-2; a weak D match, TRBD1 (6 bases). This TCR was recovered from a human donor with melanoma. CDR3 sequence reads: CASSFTGLHGYTF. The CDR3, as DNA: TGTGCCAGCAGCTTTACAGGGTTGCATGGCTACACCTTC.